The 31 T cell receptor beta chains presented below share a single source sample, sequenced in a study of early T cells in non-severe SARS-CoV-2 infection. MiXCR was run by TCRdb on the 5' RACE reads, yielding one entry per CDR3 protein. The sample records more than 35,000 distinct CDR3 sequences, roughly 5% being singletons. The sequencing input was whole blood. The receptor source for this set is an adult who was a healthcare worker with PCR-confirmed SARS-CoV-2 infection or an uninfected control (not recorded which).

V is TRBV12-5 and J is TRBJ1-5; no definite D call. The ends were cut back, 1 base at V and 4 bases at J, with 8 bases in the middle. CDR1 LGHNT and CDR2 FRNRAP come from the germline V gene. The CDR3 has 14 amino acids. Here the CDR3 DNA reads TGTGCTAGTGGTTTGGGCAGCTCAAATCAGCCCCAGCATTTT. Protein product: CASGLGSSNQPQHF.

This clonotype was seen ten or more times. The chain is built from TRBV15 and TRBJ2-1; possible D gene TRBD1, 5 bases. The CDR3 extends over 16 amino acids. The germline V gene has CDR1 LNHNV and CDR2 YYDKDF (reference sequence). Trimming cost V 0 bases and J 8 bases, with 17 bases left between them. This chain's CDR3 is CATSRDARSLGDEQFF. The CDR3 DNA sequence: TGTGCCACCAGCAGAGATGCGCGGTCCTTAGGGGATGAGCAGTTCTTC.

This clonotype showed up many times. V is TRBV20-1 and J is TRBJ1-2; D is ambiguous. The germline V and J ends were trimmed by 4 bases and 3 bases, with 9 bases remaining between them. The CDR3 spans 12 residues. Germline V gene lookup returns CDR1 DFQATT and CDR2 SNEGSKA (reference sequence). The CDR3 is CSATPTYYGYTF. In DNA, the CDR3 is TGCAGTGCTACCCCTACGTACTATGGCTACACCTTC.

This clonotype was observed at least ten times. This chain links TRBV6-7 with TRBJ2-3, with D tentatively TRBD2 (5 bases). TRBV6-7 is designated an ORF whose function remains uncertain. Trimming cost V 6 bases and J 1 base, with 8 bases left between them. The CDR3 length is 13 residues. In DNA form, the CDR3 reads TGTGCCAGCAGACTAGATGGCACAGATACGCAGTATTTT. Its protein is CASRLDGTDTQYF.

This clonotype was counted a few times. The chain has TRBV18 and TRBJ1-4, with D tentatively TRBD1 (5 bases). This CDR3 is built from 16 residues. Germline CDR1 reads KGHSH; CDR2 reads LQKENI. The germline V and J ends were trimmed by 4 bases and 1 base, with 13 bases remaining between them. CDR3 DNA sequence: TGTGCCAGCTCACTAAGGATGACAGAAACTAATGAAAAACTGTTTTTT. The encoded protein is CASSLRMTETNEKLFF.

This clonotype was observed at least ten times. The CDR3 region is CASSWAGRKGYTF. The CDR3 DNA reads TGTGCCAGCAGCTGGGCCGGCAGAAAGGGCTACACCTTC. This sequence joins TRBV11-2 and TRBJ1-2; D gene ambiguous. The germline V gene encodes CDR1 SGHAT and CDR2 FQNNGV. The CDR3 has 13 residues. Deletions cut 4 bases from V and 8 bases from J, with 14 bases between.

This clonotype occurred a few times. In nucleotides, the CDR3 is TGTGCCAGCTCACCACCGAGGGGGGGAAGCTCCTACGAGCAGTACTTC. This codes for CASSPPRGGSSYEQYF. V gene TRBV18 combines with J gene TRBJ2-7, with D possibly matching TRBD2 (7 bases). V lost 0 bases and J 0 bases, leaving 12 bases between the germline ends. The CDR3 runs to 16 residues. Per germline, CDR1 KGHSH and CDR2 LQKENI.

This clonotype has ten or more counts. The rearrangement joins TRBV29-1 to TRBJ2-7; D tentatively fits TRBD1 or TRBD2 (5 bases each). The CDR3 has 12 amino acids. Germline V gives CDR1 SQVTM, CDR2 ANQGSEA. V was pared by 4 bases and J by 6 bases, with 13 bases between. CDR3 sequence: CSVGGQGREQYF. Here the CDR3 DNA reads TGCAGCGTTGGGGGTCAGGGACGCGAGCAGTACTTC.

This clonotype has a handful of counts. The chain joins TRBV5-5 to TRBJ2-2; 9 nucleotides match TRBD1. V lost 3 bases to trimming and J lost 5 bases; unmatched junction nucleotides: 8. The germline V gene has CDR1 SGHKS and CDR2 YYEKEE (reference sequence). The CDR3 has 16 residues. For the CDR3, the DNA is TGTGCCAGCAGCTCTAGACAGGGGGGACTGACCGGGGAGCTGTTTTTT. Its protein product is CASSSRQGGLTGELFF.

By share, this clonotype counts as medium-sized. The chain couples TRBV6-4 to TRBJ2-2, with 13 positions matching TRBD2. The CDR3 has 16 amino acids. Germline V lookup: CDR1 MRHNA, CDR2 SNTAGT. V trimming: 2 bases; J trimming: 8 bases; junction bases outside the gene matches: 5. The CDR3 coding sequence is TGTGCCAGCAGTGACGGACTAGCGGGAGATGCTGGGGAGCTGTTTTTT. It specifies CASSDGLAGDAGELFF.

This clonotype was counted ten times or more. The chain carries TRBV3-1 and TRBJ2-1; possibly TRBD1 or TRBD2 for D (5 bases each). Germline V CDR1 and CDR2: LGHDT, YNNKEL (reference sequence). The CDR3 contains 14 residues. V was shortened by 1 base and J by 4 bases, with 8 bases between the two germline ends. CDR3 region: CASSQAGPYNEQFF. In nucleotides, the CDR3 is TGTGCCAGCAGCCAAGCGGGACCGTACAATGAGCAGTTCTTC.

This clonotype was counted ten times or more. CDR3 nucleotide sequence: TGTGCCAGCAGTGAGGCCAATAACGGCTATGGCTACACCTTC. This encodes CASSEANNGYGYTF. This chain links TRBV6-1 with TRBJ1-2; D not certain. Between the trimmed V and J ends, which lost 3 bases and 4 bases, there was a span of 12 bases. Per germline, CDR1 MNHNS and CDR2 SASEGT. This CDR3 contains 14 residues.

The sample holds many counts of this clonotype. The chain is built from TRBV6-1 and TRBJ2-1; 8 nucleotides agree with TRBD2. Per the germline V gene, CDR1 is MNHNS and CDR2 is SASEGT. The CDR3 is made up of 14 amino acids. The V and J ends lost 3 bases and 9 bases, in that order; junction bases with no gene match: 7. The CDR3 spells CASSELWTSREQFF. In DNA, the CDR3 is TGTGCCAGCAGTGAGCTGTGGACTAGCCGTGAGCAGTTCTTC.

The V and J genes are TRBV7-2 and TRBJ2-7, with 12 positions matching TRBD2. Germline V gives CDR1 SGHTA, CDR2 FQGNSA. The CDR3 is 16 amino acids. With V trimmed by 5 bases and J by 3 bases, 8 bases remained unmatched. CDR3 DNA sequence: TGTGCCAGCAGCATATCTAGCGGGGGGGCAATCTACGAGCAGTACTTC. Translated: CASSISSGGAIYEQYF.

This clonotype was counted many times. V usage is TRBV20-1 and J usage is TRBJ2-5; 12 bases align to TRBD2. Germline V lookup: CDR1 DFQATT, CDR2 SNEGSKA (reference sequence). The CDR3 runs to 16 residues. Trimming took 1 base from V and 1 from J; bases not matched to a gene: 4. In nucleotides, the CDR3 is TGCAGTGCTAGAGTCGGGACTAGCGGGTTCCAAGAGACCCAGTACTTC. Translated: CSARVGTSGFQETQYF.

This clonotype was counted only a few times. V gene TRBV15 combines with J gene TRBJ2-3; 10 nucleotides agree with TRBD2. Germline lookup yields CDR1 LNHNV and CDR2 YYDKDF (reference sequence). The CDR3 runs to 17 residues. V lost 1 base, J lost 3 bases, and 7 bases stayed unmatched. The CDR3 DNA reads as TGTGCCACCAGCAGAGGGTTGGTAGCGGGGGGTACAGATACGCAGTATTTT. Its translation: CATSRGLVAGGTDTQYF. Complete variable domain (other parts from reference TRBV15 and TRBJ2-3): DAMVIQNPRYQVTQFGKPVTLSCSQTLNHNVMYWYQQKSSQAPKLLFHYYDKDFNNEADTPDNFQSRRPNTSFCFLDIRSPGLGDTAMYLCATSRGLVAGGTDTQYFGPGTRLTVL.

The chain couples TRBV7-2 to TRBJ2-3, with 7 bases identical to TRBD2. This CDR3 has 14 amino acids. The V gene's germline CDR1 is SGHTA and CDR2 FQGNSA. After removal of 4 bases from V and 5 bases from J, the junction contained 6 bases not matched to a gene. DNA for the CDR3: TGTGCCAGCAGCTCCTTGACTAGCCGAGATACGCAGTATTTT. It is translated as CASSSLTSRDTQYF.

This clonotype appeared many times. The chain recombines TRBV4-2 with TRBJ2-7, with D possibly called TRBD1 or TRBD2 (5 bases each). This CDR3 region has 15 residues. The V gene's germline CDR1 is LGHNA and CDR2 YNFKEQ. Between the trimmed V and J ends, which lost 1 base and 3 bases, there was a span of 13 bases. CDR3 protein: CASSQGNGDRYEQYF. The CDR3 DNA reads TGTGCCAGCAGCCAAGGTAACGGGGACCGCTACGAGCAGTACTTC.

This clonotype showed up many times. This sequence joins TRBV29-1 and TRBJ1-5; D is perhaps TRBD1 (6 bases). In germline, CDR1 is SQVTM, CDR2 ANQGSEA. The CDR3 consists of 13 residues. V was shortened by 1 base and J by 6 bases, with 10 bases between the two germline ends. The CDR3 sequence: CSVEGGGGQPQHF. The CDR3 DNA follows: TGCAGCGTTGAAGGCGGGGGCGGTCAGCCCCAGCATTTT.

This clonotype has at least ten counts. The chain links TRBV12-3 or TRBV12-4 to TRBJ1-2; no clear D gene. The CDR3 runs 12 residues. Trimming removed 6 bases at V and 6 bases at J, with 11 bases between. CDR3 nucleotide sequence: TGTGCCAGCAGCTTTCGGGGTCATGGCTACACCTTC. Its protein is CASSFRGHGYTF.

This clonotype appeared many times. The CDR3 protein is CASLPLAGNTGELFF. CDR3 coding DNA: TGCGCCAGCCTTCCACTAGCGGGAAACACCGGGGAGCTGTTTTTT. This chain joins TRBV5-1 and TRBJ2-2, with 10 bases fitting TRBD2. Trimming at V came to 7 bases and at J to 2 bases, leaving 5 bases not matched to a gene. The CDR3 contains 15 residues. Looked up from germline, CDR1 is SGHRS and CDR2 is YFSETQ.

The sample holds many counts of this clonotype. The rearrangement joins TRBV4-3 to TRBJ2-7; D gene unclear. This CDR3 spans 15 amino acids. Germline CDR1 is LGHNA and CDR2 is YSLEER. V was cut by 0 bases and J by 0 bases, with 9 bases left in between. This CDR3 reads CASSQDREFSYEQYF. Written as DNA, the CDR3 is TGCGCCAGCAGCCAAGACCGAGAATTCTCCTACGAGCAGTACTTC.

This clonotype has ten or more counts. The chain is built from TRBV28 and TRBJ2-7; D possibly corresponds to TRBD1 (6 bases). V was pared by 1 base and J by 1 base, with 14 bases between. Germline V lookup: CDR1 MDHEN, CDR2 SYDVKM. The CDR3 length is 16 residues. The CDR3 DNA is TGTGCCAGCAGTTTATACTGGGACACCACATCCTACGAGCAGTACTTC. It translates to CASSLYWDTTSYEQYF. Combining the CDR3 with reference TRBV28 and TRBJ2-7 gives the whole variable domain DVKVTQSSRYLVKRTGEKVFLECVQDMDHENMFWYRQDPGLGLRLIYFSYDVKMKEKGDIPEGYSVSREKKERFSLILESASTNQTSMYLCASSLYWDTTSYEQYFGPGTRLTVT.

This chain uses TRBV19 with TRBJ1-4, with a tentative D call TRBD1 (6 bases). There are 13 residues in the CDR3. Trimming left V 4 bases short and J 11 bases short, with 14 bases between. Germline CDR1 LNHDA, CDR2 SQIVND (reference sequence). DNA for the CDR3: TGTGCCAGTAGTAGAGGGACAACCGGGAAACTGTTTTTT. Translating it yields CASSRGTTGKLFF.

Ten or more counts support this clonotype. The chain is built from TRBV30 and TRBJ1-1; 8 nucleotides line up with TRBD1. CDR3 length: 13 amino acids. Trimming at V came to 4 bases and at J to 5 bases, leaving 6 bases not matched to a gene. Germline V lookup: CDR1 GTSNPN, CDR2 SVGIG (reference sequence). CDR3 bases: TGTGCCTGGAACAGGGGGGAAGGGACTGAAGCTTTCTTT. Translated: CAWNRGEGTEAFF.

At least ten counts were recorded for this clonotype. The chain joins TRBV18 to TRBJ1-1; the D is unclear. CDR3 size: 15 residues. Per germline, CDR1 KGHSH and CDR2 LQKENI. V dropped 1 base and J dropped 4 bases, with 13 bases sitting between them. CDR3 amino acids: CASSPREVGSTEAFF. Written as DNA, the CDR3 is TGTGCCAGCTCACCACGGGAGGTTGGTAGCACTGAAGCTTTCTTT. The entire variable domain, with the rest obtained from reference TRBV18 and TRBJ1-1, is as follows: NAGVMQNPRHLVRRRGQEARLRCSPMKGHSHVYWYRQLPEEGLKFMVYLQKENIIDESGMPKERFSAEFPKEGPSILRIQQVVRGDSAAYFCASSPREVGSTEAFFGQGTRLTVV.

This clonotype was seen only a few times. J is TRBJ2-3 and V is TRBV27, with D possibly being TRBD1 or TRBD2 (5 bases each). The CDR3 loop spans 15 amino acids. Germline V CDR1 and CDR2: MNHEY, SMNVEV (reference sequence). V lost 2 bases to trimming and J lost 6 bases, with 15 bases between them. The CDR3 coding sequence is TGTGCCAGCAGTTTAACAGGTGGGGGTGTGGATACGCAGTATTTT. Translation gives CASSLTGGGVDTQYF.

A few counts support this clonotype. The chain is built from TRBV7-2 and TRBJ2-7; D remains ambiguous. The CDR3 totals 13 residues. The germline V and J ends were trimmed by 5 bases and 13 bases, with 21 bases remaining between them. Germline V CDR1 and CDR2: SGHTA, FQGNSA. CDR3 sequence reads: CASSTQLRARLYF. DNA of the CDR3: TGTGCCAGCAGCACTCAACTCCGGGCCAGGCTATACTTC.

This clonotype has only a few counts. This rearrangement joins TRBV6-2 or TRBV6-3 to TRBJ2-7, with D unresolved. The CDR3 has 14 amino acids. V lost 5 bases and J lost 7, with 18 bases in between. CDR1 and CDR2 from the germline V gene are MNHEY and SVGEGT. The CDR3 protein is CASSLGRALGEQYF. The CDR3 DNA sequence: TGTGCCAGCAGTCTAGGGCGCGCCCTCGGGGAGCAGTACTTC.

The chain joins TRBV9 to TRBJ2-1, with 11 bases fitting TRBD2. The CDR3 runs to 15 residues. After removal of 1 base from V and 9 bases from J, the junction contained 6 bases not matched to a gene. In germline, CDR1 is SGDLS, CDR2 YYNGEE. The CDR3 reads CASSVSLAGAAEQFF. In nucleotides, the CDR3 is TGTGCCAGCAGCGTATCACTAGCGGGAGCCGCTGAGCAGTTCTTC.

This clonotype was seen many times. The J gene is TRBJ1-4, the V gene TRBV20-1; D might be TRBD1 (6 bases). Germline lookup yields CDR1 DFQATT and CDR2 SNEGSKA (reference sequence). The V end was cut by 3 bases, the J end by 0 bases, with 11 bases between. The CDR3 totals 15 residues. CDR3 nucleotides: TGCAGTGCTAGGGGGGGCTCTGCAACTAATGAAAAACTGTTTTTT. Translation: CSARGGSATNEKLFF.